This T cell receptor (beta chain) came from a study of blood T cells in healthy people across ages. Study findings and constraints: It was held that diversity estimates obtained from one million T cells represented underestimates. Both naive CD4+ cell counts and diversity were greater in long-lived donors than in aged donors.

The second PCR ran roughly 6 to 12 cycles with a sample-barcoded 5' primer and J-beta primers. Using its own MiXCR run on the 5' RACE reads, TCRdb lists one record per CDR3 protein. The profile shows over 500,000 distinct CDR3 sequences, about 25% of them singletons. Turning to this clonotype: What it recognizes is unknown.

CDR1 LGHNA and CDR2 YSLEER come from the germline V gene. This CDR3 has 16 residues. V was shortened by 0 bases and J by 4 bases, with 13 bases between the two germline ends. The same data also went into a second study, on T cells of mothers and their children. That investigation notes: Thymic selection, a shaping force on TCR recombination output, acts similarly in related and unrelated pairs. Related pairs of mothers and children showed slightly higher, non-significant overlap versus unrelated pairs.

Material for sequencing was blood. This rearrangement joins TRBV4-3 to TRBJ2-1; D is unclear. This TCR derives from a boy between 2 and 10 years old in good health. CDR3 protein: CASSQDFLVGYNEQFF. CDR3 coding DNA: TGCGCCAGCAGCCAAGATTTTTTAGTAGGGTACAATGAGCAGTTCTTC.